The rows below give T cell receptor beta chains drawn from one sample of a study of CD8+CD57+ T cells in acquired aplastic anemia. TCRdb re-called the reads with MiXCR, one entry per CDR3 protein. The sample lists roughly 200,000 distinct CDR3 sequences; 55% to 65% were seen once. The specimen sequenced was sorted CD4+, CD8+, or CD8+CD57+ T cells (not recorded which) from PBMCs. The receptors were sampled from a human donor with aplastic anemia. CDR3s include the opening cysteine and the closing phenylalanine or tryptophan. Fields, in order: J gene, clone size, D gene, V gene, CDR3 DNA, CDR3 protein. The D gene is left open where the match is weak. Clone size appears in some rows only: once, few, many, or a class for an expanded clone.

J gene: TRBJ2-1; clone size: .; D gene: TRBD1; V gene: TRBV20-1; CDR3 DNA: TGCAGTGCTAGGATAGGCCAGGGGGCAAATGAGCAGTTCTTC; CDR3 protein: CSARIGQGANEQFF
J gene: TRBJ2-3; clone size: many; D gene: .; V gene: TRBV19; CDR3 DNA: TGTGCCAGTAGTGTTGATAGCACAGATACGCAGTATTTT; CDR3 protein: CASSVDSTDTQYF
J gene: TRBJ2-7; clone size: few; D gene: .; V gene: TRBV10-3; CDR3 DNA: TGTGCCACCACGGCTAGCTGGGAAGACGAGCAGTACTTC; CDR3 protein: CATTASWEDEQYF
J gene: TRBJ2-7; clone size: .; D gene: TRBD2; V gene: TRBV3-1; CDR3 DNA: TGTGCCAGCAGCCAACCCGGGACTAGCGGGAGGAACGAGCAGTACTTC; CDR3 protein: CASSQPGTSGRNEQYF
J gene: TRBJ2-1; clone size: .; D gene: .; V gene: TRBV4-2; CDR3 DNA: TGTGCCAGCTCCAACGGGGGTTTGTACAATGAGCAGTTCTTC; CDR3 protein: CASSNGGLYNEQFF
J gene: TRBJ2-1; clone size: few; D gene: TRBD1; V gene: TRBV24-1; CDR3 DNA: TGTGCCACCAGTGACTCCGGGACAGCAGGCGATGAGCAGTTCTTC; CDR3 protein: CATSDSGTAGDEQFF
J gene: TRBJ1-2; clone size: .; D gene: .; V gene: TRBV7-9; CDR3 DNA: TGTGCCAGCAGCTTGGCTCAGGGTATAGGTGGCTACACCTTC; CDR3 protein: CASSLAQGIGGYTF
J gene: TRBJ2-2; clone size: .; D gene: .; V gene: TRBV20-1; CDR3 DNA: TGCAGTGCTAGAGATTTCGGGGAGCTGTTTTTT; CDR3 protein: CSARDFGELFF
J gene: TRBJ2-7; clone size: .; D gene: .; V gene: TRBV7-9; CDR3 DNA: TGTGCCAGCAGCACGACCCCCTACGAGCAGTACTTC; CDR3 protein: CASSTTPYEQYF
J gene: TRBJ1-2; clone size: many; D gene: .; V gene: TRBV11-2; CDR3 DNA: TGTGCCAGCAGCCTACCGATGGTAGACTATGGCTACACCTTC; CDR3 protein: CASSLPMVDYGYTF
J gene: TRBJ1-3; clone size: .; D gene: .; V gene: TRBV5-1; CDR3 DNA: TGCGCCAGCAGCCCCAGGGCACGCAGAGACTCTGGAAACACCATATATTTT; CDR3 protein: CASSPRARRDSGNTIYF
J gene: TRBJ2-5; clone size: .; D gene: TRBD2; V gene: TRBV2; CDR3 DNA: TGTGCCAGCATCACCGGGCAACCGGGGGGAGAGACCCAGTACTTC; CDR3 protein: CASITGQPGGETQYF
J gene: TRBJ2-5; clone size: .; D gene: .; V gene: TRBV11-2; CDR3 DNA: TGTGCCAGCAGCTTAGCGCCGAGGGAAGAGACCCAGTACTTC; CDR3 protein: CASSLAPREETQYF
J gene: TRBJ2-3; clone size: .; D gene: TRBD1; V gene: TRBV29-1; CDR3 DNA: TGCAGCGTTGATAGCCGGACAGGGGGCCCAGATACGCAGTATTTT; CDR3 protein: CSVDSRTGGPDTQYF
J gene: TRBJ1-4; clone size: .; D gene: .; V gene: TRBV15; CDR3 DNA: TGTGCCACCAGCGATGTGTGGGGACAAAGTAATGAAAAACTGTTTTTT; CDR3 protein: CATSDVWGQSNEKLFF
J gene: TRBJ2-7; clone size: .; D gene: TRBD2; V gene: TRBV6-5; CDR3 DNA: TGTGCCAGCAGTTATTGGCGGCGGGGGGTGGAAGAGCAGTACTTC; CDR3 protein: CASSYWRRGVEEQYF
J gene: TRBJ2-6; clone size: many; D gene: .; V gene: TRBV19; CDR3 DNA: TGTGCCAGTAGGCCGAGCTCTGGGGCCAACGTCCTGACTTTC; CDR3 protein: CASRPSSGANVLTF
J gene: TRBJ2-3; clone size: many; D gene: TRBD2; V gene: TRBV2; CDR3 DNA: TGTGCCAGCAGTGCAGCGGGGGGTCACACAGATACGCAGTATTTT; CDR3 protein: CASSAAGGHTDTQYF
J gene: TRBJ2-1; clone size: .; D gene: .; V gene: TRBV15; CDR3 DNA: TGTGCCACCAGCAGCCAATGGGACCTTTACAATGAGCAGTTCTTC; CDR3 protein: CATSSQWDLYNEQFF
J gene: TRBJ1-2; clone size: .; D gene: .; V gene: TRBV4-3; CDR3 DNA: TGCGCCAGCAGCGCCCAAAAGAGGAGGGAGGAGTATGGCTACACCTTC; CDR3 protein: CASSAQKRREEYGYTF
J gene: TRBJ2-7; clone size: .; D gene: .; V gene: TRBV20-1; CDR3 DNA: TGCAGTGCTAGCGACTCGGTTCAGGGCTACGAGCAGTACTTC; CDR3 protein: CSASDSVQGYEQYF
J gene: TRBJ2-1; clone size: .; D gene: .; V gene: TRBV7-6; CDR3 DNA: TGTGCCAGCAGCTTAGAAGTCCGCTCCTACAATGAGCAGTTCTTC; CDR3 protein: CASSLEVRSYNEQFF
J gene: TRBJ2-2; clone size: once; D gene: TRBD1; V gene: TRBV29-1; CDR3 DNA: TGCAGCGTTGAACAGACAGGGTTCGTCACCGGGGAGCTGTTTTTT; CDR3 protein: CSVEQTGFVTGELFF
J gene: TRBJ2-3; clone size: many; D gene: .; V gene: TRBV7-8; CDR3 DNA: TGTGCCAGCAGCTTAAAAAACTCTGACACAGATACGCAGTATTTT; CDR3 protein: CASSLKNSDTDTQYF
J gene: TRBJ2-1; clone size: many; D gene: .; V gene: TRBV10-3; CDR3 DNA: TGTGCCATCAGTGAAATAAGGGGAAGACTCAGCTCCTACAATGAGCAGTTCTTC; CDR3 protein: CAISEIRGRLSSYNEQFF
J gene: TRBJ2-2; clone size: .; D gene: .; V gene: TRBV10-3; CDR3 DNA: TGTGCCAGCAGTTATCTGGCGGTGAACACCGGGGAGCTGTTTTTT; CDR3 protein: CASSYLAVNTGELFF
J gene: TRBJ2-7; clone size: .; D gene: .; V gene: TRBV20-1; CDR3 DNA: TGCAGTGCTAGTGGGGCAGGGGTTAGGACCTACGAGCAGTACTTC; CDR3 protein: CSASGAGVRTYEQYF
J gene: TRBJ2-1; clone size: .; D gene: TRBD2; V gene: TRBV7-2; CDR3 DNA: TGTGCCGTGGACAGCAAGGGGACTAGCGGGGTTTACTCCTACAATGAGCAGTTCTTC; CDR3 protein: CAVDSKGTSGVYSYNEQFF
J gene: TRBJ1-1; clone size: .; D gene: .; V gene: TRBV20-1; CDR3 DNA: TGCAGTGCTAGAGATGGGGGATTT; CDR3 protein: CSARDGGF
J gene: TRBJ2-3; clone size: many; D gene: TRBD2; V gene: TRBV7-8; CDR3 DNA: TGTGCCAGCAGCGGGACTAGCGGGTTCACAGATACGCAGTATTTT; CDR3 protein: CASSGTSGFTDTQYF
J gene: TRBJ1-1; clone size: many; D gene: .; V gene: TRBV12-3/TRBV12-4; CDR3 DNA: TGTGCCAGCAGTTTAGTTTCGGGGAATACTGAAGCTTTCTTT; CDR3 protein: CASSLVSGNTEAFF
J gene: TRBJ2-7; clone size: .; D gene: TRBD1; V gene: TRBV7-8; CDR3 DNA: TGTGCCAGCAGCCTCGGACAGGGTCCCGAGCAGTACTTC; CDR3 protein: CASSLGQGPEQYF
J gene: TRBJ2-7; clone size: few; D gene: TRBD1; V gene: TRBV10-1; CDR3 DNA: TGCGCCAGCAGTGCCACGTTATTGACAGGGGGCCTATACTTC; CDR3 protein: CASSATLLTGGLYF
J gene: TRBJ2-5; clone size: many; D gene: .; V gene: TRBV5-5; CDR3 DNA: TGTGCCAGCACCGATCGACTTACCTCGCAAGAGACCCAGTACTTC; CDR3 protein: CASTDRLTSQETQYF
J gene: TRBJ2-5; clone size: .; D gene: TRBD2; V gene: TRBV7-3; CDR3 DNA: TGTGCCAGCAGCTCCCCGGGACTAGCGGGGGGGCGGGAGACCCAGTACTTC; CDR3 protein: CASSSPGLAGGRETQYF